The 10 T cell receptor beta chains below were found in one sample sequenced in a study of blood T cell repertoires in COVID-19. Measured with immunoSEQ multiplex PCR; TCRdb has only the in-frame clones, and not every one. The sample records 190,000 or so clones, about 82% being singletons. Sequencing was performed on PBMCs or T cells enriched from blood (not recorded which). The receptor source for this set is a woman aged 25 to 39 who had recovered from COVID-19.

The gene calls are TRBV25-1 and TRBJ2-7; D perhaps matches TRBD1 (6 bases). V lost 8 bases to trimming and J lost 1 base, with 12 bases between them. Germline V gene lookup returns CDR1 MGHDK and CDR2 SYGVNS. The CDR3 runs 13 residues. The CDR3 DNA reads TGTGCCAGCGAAGACAGGTTTTCCTACGAGCAGTACTTC. It specifies CASEDRFSYEQYF.

The V and J genes are TRBV9 and TRBJ2-7, with D uncertain. This CDR3 is 14 amino acids long. The V gene's germline CDR1 is SGDLS and CDR2 YYNGEE. Trimming removed 0 bases from V and 2 bases from J, with 9 bases in between. CDR3 amino acids: CASSVDPVPYEQYF. CDR3 bases: TGTGCCAGCAGCGTAGATCCGGTCCCCTACGAGCAGTACTTC.

The genes are TRBV28 and TRBJ1-5, with 11 positions matching TRBD1. V was pared by 5 bases and J by 5 bases, with 5 bases of the junction left unmatched. Per the germline V gene, CDR1 is MDHEN and CDR2 is SYDVKM. The CDR3 sequence is 15 residues long. CDR3 protein: CASSVSGQGDQPQHF. The CDR3, as DNA: TGTGCCAGCAGTGTGTCGGGACAGGGGGATCAGCCCCAGCATTTT.

This clone turned up a few times. The chain's CDR3 is CASSLARPGPYEQYF. CDR3 bases: TGTGCCAGCAGCTTAGCGCGCCCAGGCCCCTACGAGCAGTACTTC. The genes are TRBV7-9 and TRBJ2-7, with D hard to call. Germline-derived CDR1 and CDR2 are SEHNR and FQNEAQ (reference sequence). V dropped 0 bases and J dropped 2 bases, with 11 bases sitting between them. This CDR3 region has 15 residues.

The CDR3 region has the DNA TGTGCCAGCAGTGGGGGCGGCTCCTACGAGCAGTACTTC. Translating gives CASSGGGSYEQYF. The V gene is TRBV2, the J gene TRBJ2-7, with D possibly matching TRBD1 (5 bases). CDR1 is SNHLY and CDR2 is FYNNEI in the germline V gene. With 4 bases removed from V and 0 bases from J, the gap between germline ends came to 7 bases. The CDR3 sequence is 13 residues long.

The chain links TRBV29-1 to TRBJ2-5, with 9 positions matching TRBD1. V lost 5 bases, J lost 4 bases, and 11 bases stayed unmatched. This CDR3 comprises 15 residues. Per the germline V gene, CDR1 is SQVTM and CDR2 is ANQGSEA. Written as DNA, the CDR3 is TGCAGCGTTCTACTTGGGACAGGGAGCGGAGAGACCCAGTACTTC. Translation gives CSVLLGTGSGETQYF.

This chain uses TRBV3-1 (or the pseudogene TRBV3-2) with TRBJ2-7, with 10 bases aligning to TRBD2. Germline loops: CDR1 LGHDT, CDR2 YNNKEL (reference sequence). Germline trimming cut 4 bases from V and 2 bases from J; bases unmatched to any gene: 2. The CDR3 length is 14 residues. DNA for the CDR3: TGTGCCAGCAGCCCAGCGGGAGGGCCCTACGAGCAGTACTTC. Amino acid sequence: CASSPAGGPYEQYF.

This chain uses TRBV7-8 with TRBJ2-2, with 8 bases lining up with TRBD2. This CDR3 is 18 amino acids long. V lost 2 bases, J lost 4 bases, and 12 bases stayed unmatched. Germline-derived CDR1 and CDR2 are SGHVS and FQNEAQ. For the CDR3, the DNA is TGTGCCAGCAGCTTATTCTCCAGCGGGAGAGGTATCACCGGGGAGCTGTTTTTT. It yields the protein CASSLFSSGRGITGELFF.

The rearrangement links TRBV27 to TRBJ2-7; D uncertain. V lost 3 bases and J lost 2, with 11 bases in between. The CDR3 length is 14 residues. Germline loops: CDR1 MNHEY, CDR2 SMNVEV (reference sequence). The CDR3 bases are TGTGCCAGCAGTTTGGCGTTTGGAGCCTACGAGCAGTACTTC. Residues: CASSLAFGAYEQYF.

This clone occurred a few times. The rearrangement uses TRBV21-1 and TRBJ1-2; the DNA was not used to check the table's D call, TRBD1. TRBV21-1 is given as a pseudogene. The CDR3 loop spans 15 amino acids. CDR3 amino acids: CASSKNRGRNYGYTF. DNA for the CDR3: TGTGCCAGCAGCAAAAACAGGGGGCGAAACTATGGCTACACCTTC.